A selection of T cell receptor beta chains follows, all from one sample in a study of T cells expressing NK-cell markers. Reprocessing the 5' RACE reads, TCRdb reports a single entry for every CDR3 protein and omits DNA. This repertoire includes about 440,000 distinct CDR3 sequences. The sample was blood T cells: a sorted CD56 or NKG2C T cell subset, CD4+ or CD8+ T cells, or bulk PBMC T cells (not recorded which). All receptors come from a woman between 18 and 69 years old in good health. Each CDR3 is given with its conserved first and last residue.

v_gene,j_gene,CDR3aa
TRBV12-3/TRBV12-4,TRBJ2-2,CAISEEQGTGELFF
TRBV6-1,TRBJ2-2,CASSPVGGHTGELFF
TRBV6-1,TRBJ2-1,CASSGLGGGSYNEQFF
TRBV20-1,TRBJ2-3,CSASWASGSTDTQYF
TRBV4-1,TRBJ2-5,CASSPPEGTVQETQYF
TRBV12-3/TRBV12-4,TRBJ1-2,CASRLGQGSSYGYTF
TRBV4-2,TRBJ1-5,CASSQGDSYSNQPQHF
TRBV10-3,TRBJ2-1,CAISETGDRGSYNEQFF
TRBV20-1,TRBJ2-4,CSRKVLAKNIQYF
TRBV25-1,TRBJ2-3,CASSGRLAGWGIISTDTQYF
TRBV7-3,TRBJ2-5,CASSWTPGETQYF
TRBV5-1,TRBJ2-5,CASSLAVTSGVQTQYF
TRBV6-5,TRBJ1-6,CASSYRGAPLHF
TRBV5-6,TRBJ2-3,CASSSLYRGGEDTQYF
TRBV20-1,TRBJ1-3,CSAREPLVNTIYF
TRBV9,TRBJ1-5,CASSVGQGGEPQHF
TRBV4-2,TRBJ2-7,CASSHLTPGQGQEQYF
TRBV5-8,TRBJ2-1,CASSARTDEQFF
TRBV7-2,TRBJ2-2,CASSFGRGPNTGELFF
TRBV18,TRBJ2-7,CASSPRGAPMDEQYF
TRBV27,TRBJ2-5,CASSLVGTLKGETQYF
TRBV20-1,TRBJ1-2,CSARSRTVGSGYTF
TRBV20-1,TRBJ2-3,CSASMALTTDTQYF
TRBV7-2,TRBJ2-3,CASSPRGRASTDTQYF
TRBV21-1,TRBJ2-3,CASSKGGLPDTDTQYF
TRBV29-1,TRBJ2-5,CSVEWRRGTQYF
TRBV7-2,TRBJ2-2,CAAGWGAGELFF
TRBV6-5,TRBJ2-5,CASSYEGGGETQYF
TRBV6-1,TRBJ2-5,CASRRPGLATSTPETQYF
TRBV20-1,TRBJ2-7,CRPSTGAPYEQYF
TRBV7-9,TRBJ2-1,CASSSPTGRMTYNEQFF
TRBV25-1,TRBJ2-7,CASSGPQGAVDEQYF
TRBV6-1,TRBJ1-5,CASRTTRQGRGNQPQHF
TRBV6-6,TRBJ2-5,CASSYSKETQYF
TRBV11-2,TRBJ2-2,CASSLKPRAGTNTGELFF
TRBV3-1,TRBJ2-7,CASSQEGGDEQYF
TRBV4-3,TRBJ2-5,CASSQATGHRGETQYF